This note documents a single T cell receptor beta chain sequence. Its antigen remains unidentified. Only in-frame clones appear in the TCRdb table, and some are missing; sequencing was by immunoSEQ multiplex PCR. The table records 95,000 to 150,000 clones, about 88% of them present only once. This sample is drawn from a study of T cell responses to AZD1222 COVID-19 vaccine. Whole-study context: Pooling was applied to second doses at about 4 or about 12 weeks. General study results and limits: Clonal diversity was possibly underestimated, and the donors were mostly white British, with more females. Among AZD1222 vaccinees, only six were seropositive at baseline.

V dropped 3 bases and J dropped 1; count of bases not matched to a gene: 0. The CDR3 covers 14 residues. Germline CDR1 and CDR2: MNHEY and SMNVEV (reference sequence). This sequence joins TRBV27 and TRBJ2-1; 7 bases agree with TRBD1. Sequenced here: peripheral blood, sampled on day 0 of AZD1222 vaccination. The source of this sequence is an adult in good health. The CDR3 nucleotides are TGTGCCAGCAGTTTGGGACAGTCCTACAATGAGCAGTTCTTC. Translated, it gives CASSLGQSYNEQFF.